This TCR beta chain was documented in a study of T cell clusters in autoimmune cytopenias. Multiplex touch-down PCR amplified TRB using TRB-A and TRB-B pools in one tube. TCRdb reprocessed the multiplex PCR reads and reports one entry per CDR3 protein, with no DNA. Listed are some 7,400 distinct CDR3 sequences; 20% to 25% falls within the top ten. Some 39,000 genome equivalents of blood DNA were amplified for TRB. This clonotype counts as medium-sized (0.01 to 0.1%) by frequency. These data also formed part of another study, on T cell repertoires in aging, cancer and after chemotherapy. In that study: Over several months to years, re-sampled healthy donor repertoires clearly shared clones.

The receptor's source is a human donor in good health. Sequenced material: peripheral blood.

The CDR3 reads CASSSRTGPYEQYF. This chain joins TRBV19 and TRBJ2-7; there is no DNA to check the TCRdb D call of TRBD1. The CDR3 runs to 14 residues. Germline loops: CDR1 LNHDA, CDR2 SQIVND (reference sequence).